This T cell receptor beta chain was sequenced in a study of shared clonotypes between healthy human individuals. Study results and limitations: A handful of donors showed sharing of 4.5% to 5% of naive CD4 clonotypes. Among the subsets, naive ones generally showed larger estimated richness than memory ones.

Germline V gene data show CDR1 as MNHNS and CDR2 as SASEGT. V was trimmed by 6 bases and J by 0 bases, leaving 11 bases between them. This CDR3 spans 15 amino acids. Worth noting for this clone: Its antigen is not known.

Sorted-subset replicate PCRs used about 200 ng DNA, approximately 27,000 T cell genomes. Sequenced by immunoSEQ multiplex PCR; TCRdb stores in-frame clones only, minus some. The sample lists some 2.1 million clones, roughly 96% occurring once. Sequenced: naive CD4+ T cells sorted from blood. The subset: CD45RA+ positively selected. V is TRBV6-1 and J is TRBJ2-2, with D possibly being TRBD1 (6 bases). The source is a man between 18 and 29 years old in good health. CDR3 protein: CASSYRVSNTGELFF. For the CDR3, the DNA is TGTGCCAGCAGCTACAGGGTTTCGAACACCGGGGAGCTGTTTTTT.